This TCR beta chain originates from a study of lymphopenia after photon versus proton radiotherapy. General study findings and limits: Oligoclonal CD8+ Temra expansion after nadir drove photon patients' diversity drop. Photon-treated patients lost naive T cells and TCR diversity; proton-treated stayed stable. A bigger post-nadir fall in TCR diversity correlated inversely with survival time in deceased patients. Authors raise, but do not show, better survival with proton therapy.

Sequencing used immunoSEQ multiplex PCR; TCRdb keeps in-frame clones, though not all of them. The sample lists about 26,000 clones, more than 70% occurring once. The germline gives CDR1 SEHNR, CDR2 FQNEAQ (reference sequence). V shed 0 bases and J shed 6 bases, with 12 bases lying between them. This CDR3 is built from 15 residues. A word on this clone: Its target is not known.

The source of this sequence is a man aged 25-40 years with gastric cancer. The sequences come from peripheral blood, collected from a patient treated with photon-based radiotherapy. The chain couples TRBV7-9 to TRBJ2-1; no reliable D call. The CDR3 region is CASSLATSASNEQFF. The CDR3 DNA is TGTGCCAGCAGCTTAGCGACCTCCGCATCCAATGAGCAGTTCTTC.